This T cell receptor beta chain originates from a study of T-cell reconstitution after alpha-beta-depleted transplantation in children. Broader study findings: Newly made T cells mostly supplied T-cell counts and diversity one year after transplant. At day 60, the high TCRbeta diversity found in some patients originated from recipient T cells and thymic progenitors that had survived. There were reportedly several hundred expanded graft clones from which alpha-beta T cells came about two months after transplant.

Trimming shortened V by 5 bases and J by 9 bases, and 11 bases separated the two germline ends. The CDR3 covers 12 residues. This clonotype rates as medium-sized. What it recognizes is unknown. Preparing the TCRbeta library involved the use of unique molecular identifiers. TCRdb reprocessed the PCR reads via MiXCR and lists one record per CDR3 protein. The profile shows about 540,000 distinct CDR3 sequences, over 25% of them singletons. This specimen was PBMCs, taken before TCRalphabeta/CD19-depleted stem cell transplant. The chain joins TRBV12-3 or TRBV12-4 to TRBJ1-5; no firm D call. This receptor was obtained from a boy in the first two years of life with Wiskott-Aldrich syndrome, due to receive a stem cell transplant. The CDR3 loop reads CASSVGSGPQHF. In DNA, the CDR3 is TGTGCCAGCAGTGTGGGGTCGGGGCCCCAGCATTTT.